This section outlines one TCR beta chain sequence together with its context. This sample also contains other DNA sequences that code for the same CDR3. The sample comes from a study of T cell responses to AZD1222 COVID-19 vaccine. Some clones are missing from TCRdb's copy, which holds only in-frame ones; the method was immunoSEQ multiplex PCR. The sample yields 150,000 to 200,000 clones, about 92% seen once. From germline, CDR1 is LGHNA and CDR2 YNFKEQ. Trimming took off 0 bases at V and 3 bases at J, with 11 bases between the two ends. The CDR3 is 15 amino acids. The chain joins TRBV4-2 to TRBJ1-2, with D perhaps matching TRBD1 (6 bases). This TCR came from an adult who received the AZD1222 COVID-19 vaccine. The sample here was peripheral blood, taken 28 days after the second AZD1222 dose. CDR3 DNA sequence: TGTGCCAGCAGCCAAGACGGGGGGCGCGACTATGGCTACACCTTC. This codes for CASSQDGGRDYGYTF.